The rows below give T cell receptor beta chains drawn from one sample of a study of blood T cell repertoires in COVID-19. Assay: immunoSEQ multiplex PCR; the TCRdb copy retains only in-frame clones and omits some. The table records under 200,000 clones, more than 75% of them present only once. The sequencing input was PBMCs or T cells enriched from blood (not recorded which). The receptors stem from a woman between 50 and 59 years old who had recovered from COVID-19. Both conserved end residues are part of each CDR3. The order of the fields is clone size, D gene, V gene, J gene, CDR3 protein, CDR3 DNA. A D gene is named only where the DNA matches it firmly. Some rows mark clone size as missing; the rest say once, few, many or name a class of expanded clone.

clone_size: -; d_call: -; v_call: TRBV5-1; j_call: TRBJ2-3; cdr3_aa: CASSLPGTDTQYF; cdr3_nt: TGCGCCAGCAGCTTGCCAGGCACAGATACGCAGTATTTT
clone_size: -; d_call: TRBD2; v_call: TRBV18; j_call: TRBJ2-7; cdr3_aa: CASSQGRVAYEQYF; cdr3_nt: TGTGCCAGCTCACAGGGGAGGGTCGCCTACGAGCAGTACTTC
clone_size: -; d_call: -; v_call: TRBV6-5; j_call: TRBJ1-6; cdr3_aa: CASSYSGSGPLHF; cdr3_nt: TGTGCCAGCAGTTACTCAGGTTCGGGGCCCCTCCACTTT
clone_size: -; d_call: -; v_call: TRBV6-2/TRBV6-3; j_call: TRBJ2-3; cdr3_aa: CASSGQGTDTQYF; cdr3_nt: TGTGCCAGCAGCGGGCAGGGCACAGATACGCAGTATTTT
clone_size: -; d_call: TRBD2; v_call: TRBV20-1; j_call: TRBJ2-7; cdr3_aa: CSASIAGAVTYEQYF; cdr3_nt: TGCAGTGCTAGTATAGCGGGAGCCGTAACCTACGAGCAGTACTTC
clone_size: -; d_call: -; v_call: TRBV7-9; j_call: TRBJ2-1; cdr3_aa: CASSLAGATGNEQFF; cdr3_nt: TGTGCCAGCAGCTTAGCGGGGGCTACTGGAAATGAGCAGTTCTTC
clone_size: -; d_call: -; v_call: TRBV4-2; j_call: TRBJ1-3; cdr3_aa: CASSQERVRESSGNTIYF; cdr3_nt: TGTGCCAGCAGCCAAGAGAGGGTTAGGGAGAGCTCTGGAAACACCATATATTTT
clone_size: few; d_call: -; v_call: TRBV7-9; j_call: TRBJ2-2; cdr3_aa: CASSPGISNTGELFF; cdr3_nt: TGTGCCAGCAGCCCCGGGATTTCGAACACCGGGGAGCTGTTTTTT
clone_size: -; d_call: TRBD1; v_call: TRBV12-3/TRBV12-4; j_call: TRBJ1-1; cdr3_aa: CATKLQGSTEAFF; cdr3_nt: TGTGCCACCAAGTTACAGGGGTCCACTGAAGCTTTCTTT
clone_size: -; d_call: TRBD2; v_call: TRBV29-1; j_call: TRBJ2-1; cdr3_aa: CSVTTLAGLSREQFF; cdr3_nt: TGCAGCGTGACGACACTAGCGGGATTATCCCGGGAGCAGTTCTTC
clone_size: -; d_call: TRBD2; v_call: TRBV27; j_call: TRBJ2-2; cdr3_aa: CASSPRPGTSAGELFF; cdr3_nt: TGTGCCAGCAGTCCCCGCCCCGGGACTAGCGCCGGGGAGCTGTTTTTT
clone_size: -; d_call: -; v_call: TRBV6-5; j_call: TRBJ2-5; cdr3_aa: CASSYSSQRAETQYF; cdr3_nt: TGTGCCAGCAGTTACTCGTCCCAGCGAGCAGAGACCCAGTACTTC
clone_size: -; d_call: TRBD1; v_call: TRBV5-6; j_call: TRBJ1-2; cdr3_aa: CASSYLQGAVGYTF; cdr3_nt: TGTGCCAGCAGCTACTTACAGGGGGCCGTGGGCTACACCTTC
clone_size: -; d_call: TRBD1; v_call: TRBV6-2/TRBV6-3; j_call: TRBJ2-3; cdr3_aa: CASSRGTDTQYF; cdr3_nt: TGTGCCAGCAGCAGGGGGACAGATACGCAGTATTTT
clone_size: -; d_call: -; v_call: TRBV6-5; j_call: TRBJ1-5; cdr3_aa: CASSYSSGRWPQHF; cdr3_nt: TGTGCCAGCAGTTACTCGTCCGGTCGGTGGCCCCAGCATTTT
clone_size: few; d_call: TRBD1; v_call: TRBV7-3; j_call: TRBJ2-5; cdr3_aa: CASSPGGAGETQYF; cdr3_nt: TGTGCCAGCAGCCCAGGGGGCGCGGGGGAGACCCAGTACTTC
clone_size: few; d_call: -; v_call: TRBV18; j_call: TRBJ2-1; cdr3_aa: CASSPQGGGYEQFF; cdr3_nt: TGTGCCAGCTCACCACAAGGAGGGGGCTATGAGCAGTTCTTC
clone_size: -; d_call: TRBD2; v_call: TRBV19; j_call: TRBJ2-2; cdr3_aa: CASSTGLASNTGELFF; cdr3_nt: TGTGCCAGTAGTACCGGACTAGCCAGCAACACCGGGGAGCTGTTTTTT
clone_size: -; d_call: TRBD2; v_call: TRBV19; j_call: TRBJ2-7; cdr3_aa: CASSAYSGSPNYEQYF; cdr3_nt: TGTGCCAGTAGTGCTTATAGCGGGAGTCCAAACTACGAGCAGTACTTC
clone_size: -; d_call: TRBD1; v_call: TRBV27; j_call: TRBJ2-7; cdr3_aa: CASNGQGGLEQYF; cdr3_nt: TGTGCCAGCAACGGACAGGGTGGTCTCGAGCAGTACTTC
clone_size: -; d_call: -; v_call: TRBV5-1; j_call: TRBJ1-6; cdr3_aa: CASSWGDDSSPLHF; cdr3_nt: TGCGCCAGCAGCTGGGGGGACGATTCTTCACCCCTCCACTTT
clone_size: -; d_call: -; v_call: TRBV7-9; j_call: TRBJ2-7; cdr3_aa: CASSLGGPSYEQYF; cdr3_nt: TGTGCCAGCAGCTTAGGAGGGCCGTCCTACGAGCAGTACTTC
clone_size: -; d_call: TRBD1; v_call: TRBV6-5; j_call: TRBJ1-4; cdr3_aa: CASSYKHRGTNEKLFF; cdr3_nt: TGTGCCAGCAGTTACAAACACAGGGGGACTAATGAAAAACTGTTTTTT
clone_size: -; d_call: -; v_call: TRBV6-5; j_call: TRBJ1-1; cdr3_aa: CASSFPTEAFF; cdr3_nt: TGTGCCAGTTCTTTCCCGACTGAAGCTTTCTTT
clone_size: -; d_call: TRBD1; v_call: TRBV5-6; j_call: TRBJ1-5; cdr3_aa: CASSFGDRDNQPQHF; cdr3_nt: TGTGCCAGCAGCTTTGGGGACAGGGACAATCAGCCCCAGCATTTT
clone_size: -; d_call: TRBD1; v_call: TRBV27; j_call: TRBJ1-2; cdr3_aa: CASSKTGFGYTF; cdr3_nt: TGTGCCAGCAGTAAGACAGGGTTTGGCTACACCTTC
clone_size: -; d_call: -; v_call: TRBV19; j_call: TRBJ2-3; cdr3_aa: CASSMNIPPDTQYF; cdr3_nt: TGTGCCAGTAGTATGAACATACCACCAGATACGCAGTATTTT
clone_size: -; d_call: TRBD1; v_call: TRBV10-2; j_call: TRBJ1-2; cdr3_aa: CASSDSGQGIVSGYTF; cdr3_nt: TGCGCCAGCAGTGATTCGGGACAGGGGATTGTAAGTGGCTACACCTTC
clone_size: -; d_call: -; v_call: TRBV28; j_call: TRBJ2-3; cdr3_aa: CASSFHSGDTQYF; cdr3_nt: TGTGCCAGCAGCTTCCACTCCGGGGATACGCAGTATTTT
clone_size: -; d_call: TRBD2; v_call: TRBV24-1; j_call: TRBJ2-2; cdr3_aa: CAIQGAGTSGRPLTGELFF; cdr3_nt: TGTGCTATCCAGGGGGCCGGGACTAGCGGGAGGCCGTTGACCGGGGAGCTGTTTTTT
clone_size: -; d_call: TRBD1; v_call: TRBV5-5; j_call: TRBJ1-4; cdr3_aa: CASSEDRGGEKLFF; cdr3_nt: TGTGCCAGCAGCGAAGACAGGGGGGGTGAAAAACTGTTTTTT